This TCR beta chain is from a study of T cell repertoires in cytomegalovirus infection. A word on this clonotype: Its antigen is not identified.

TCRdb recomputed calls from the reads with MiXCR, one row per CDR3 protein. There are under 50,000 distinct CDR3 sequences in the sample; about 20% occur only once, and less than 20% lies in the top ten. Sequencing was done on a sample of PBMCs, sequenced either directly or after in vitro stimulation (not recorded which). The receptor was isolated from a human donor in good health (CMV status not recorded). Some clones in this sample may be carry-over from other donors' samples.

CDR3 bases: TGTGCCAGCAGCGTAGTTGCGGGAGCGCCAGATACGCAGTATTTT. It yields the protein CASSVVAGAPDTQYF. The rearrangement uses TRBV9 and TRBJ2-3; 7 bases map to TRBD2. Trimming at V came to 0 bases and at J to 4 bases, leaving 5 bases not matched to a gene. The CDR3 extends over 15 amino acids. Looked up from germline, CDR1 is SGDLS and CDR2 is YYNGEE.